The TCR beta chain under discussion was sequenced for a study of T cell responses to AZD1222 COVID-19 vaccine. Study-wide results and caveats: At 160-218 and 743-854, vaccine-associated CD4 TCRs were dominant, and they spanned spike. The donors showed a predominance of white British ancestry and of females, with possible underestimation of clonal diversity. As reported, nearly half of all spike-specific TCRs target variant regions that are unmutated.

Second-dose recipients at about 4 or about 12 weeks were treated as one pooled group. Generated by immunoSEQ multiplex PCR, the TCRdb table keeps only in-frame clones and is missing some. This table holds fewer than 70,000 clones, around three quarters found once. Trimming removed 6 bases from V and 6 bases from J, with 11 bases in between. Germline loops: CDR1 MDHEN, CDR2 SYDVKM. This CDR3 comprises 12 residues. Notes on this clone: The antigen remains unidentified.

The sequence was collected from an adult who received the AZD1222 COVID-19 vaccine. Specimen: peripheral blood, collected 28 days after the second AZD1222 dose. The J gene is TRBJ1-2, the V gene TRBV28, with a weak D call TRBD1 (5 bases). The chain's CDR3 is CASSRGRDGYTF. The CDR3, as DNA: TGTGCCAGCAGCCGGGGGAGGGATGGCTACACCTTC.